Listed below are T cell receptor beta chains from one sample, sequenced in a study of T cell repertoires in cytomegalovirus infection. For these receptors, no antigen is known. TCRdb reprocessed the reads with MiXCR, giving one entry per CDR3 protein. Altogether about 330,000 distinct CDR3 sequences are present, roughly a third being singletons, with the ten largest covering roughly 13%. Sample: cultured PBMCs, taken from culture after CMV antigen stimulation. The receptors were sampled from a human donor in good health (CMV status not recorded). Some clones in this sample may be carry-over from other donors' samples. The CDR3 runs from the conserved cysteine through the conserved F or W. The order of the fields is J gene, V gene, D gene, clone size, CDR3 protein, CDR3 DNA. D genes are given only for firm matches. Expanded clones get a size class; other rows say once, few or many, or leave the size out.

>TRBJ2-7|TRBV7-2|TRBD2|few
CASSPSYLGLAGVHEQYF
TGTGCCAGCAGCCCCTCGTACCTGGGACTAGCGGGAGTCCACGAGCAGTACTTC
>TRBJ2-3|TRBV12-3/TRBV12-4|TRBD2|many
CASSSPLGGSSTDTQYF
TGTGCCAGCAGCTCCCCGCTGGGGGGGAGTAGCACAGATACGCAGTATTTT
>TRBJ1-2|TRBV19|-|-
CASSISGGSYGYTF
TGTGCCAGTAGTATTTCGGGGGGTAGCTATGGCTACACCTTC
>TRBJ1-2|TRBV30|-|-
CAWRSGGGGYTF
TGTGCCTGGAGATCGGGCGGCGGTGGCTACACCTTC
>TRBJ2-2|TRBV12-3/TRBV12-4|TRBD2|-
CASRPDASGGDTGELFF
TGTGCCAGCAGACCAGACGCCTCGGGGGGGGACACCGGGGAGCTGTTTTTT
>TRBJ2-1|TRBV10-2|-|-
CASSESWLAPYNEQFF
TGCGCCAGCAGTGAGTCGTGGCTAGCTCCGTACAATGAGCAGTTCTTC
>TRBJ2-1|TRBV20-1|-|once
CSATGPTSYNEQFF
TGCAGTGCTACGGGACCCACCTCCTACAATGAGCAGTTCTTC
>TRBJ2-7|TRBV18|-|once
CASSPWQANYEQYF
TGTGCCAGCTCACCATGGCAGGCAAACTACGAGCAGTACTTC
>TRBJ1-1|TRBV27|-|-
CASSLSARVIAEAFF
TGTGCCAGCAGTTTATCCGCAAGGGTTATCGCTGAAGCTTTCTTT
>TRBJ1-5|TRBV19|-|-
CASSELSNQPQHF
TGTGCCAGTTCGGAACTTAGCAATCAGCCCCAGCATTTT
>TRBJ2-2|TRBV7-2|TRBD1|-
CASSTRQGMDGELFF
TGTGCCAGCAGCACCCGACAGGGGATGGACGGGGAGCTGTTTTTT
>TRBJ1-5|TRBV6-2/TRBV6-3|-|few
CASRGSYSNQPQHF
TGTGCCAGCAGAGGCTCTTATAGCAATCAGCCCCAGCATTTT
>TRBJ1-1|TRBV6-2/TRBV6-3|TRBD1|few
CASSYLGGMDTEAFF
TGTGCCAGCAGTTACCTAGGGGGCATGGACACTGAAGCTTTCTTT
>TRBJ2-4|TRBV12-3/TRBV12-4|-|few
CASSPDRLAKNIQYF
TGTGCCAGCAGCCCCGATAGGCTAGCCAAAAACATTCAGTACTTC
>TRBJ1-2|TRBV10-3|TRBD1|-
CAITRTGGNGYTF
TGTGCCATTACCCGGACAGGAGGAAATGGCTACACCTTC
>TRBJ2-3|TRBV5-4|-|-
CASTPREGSDTQYF
TGTGCCAGCACCCCGCGCGAGGGGTCAGATACGCAGTATTTT
>TRBJ1-1|TRBV7-9|-|-
CASSLVTYSQAFF
TGTGCCAGCAGCTTAGTTACGTACAGCCAAGCTTTCTTT
>TRBJ2-3|TRBV7-9|TRBD1|few
CASAPGQQNVDTQYF
TGTGCCAGCGCGCCGGGACAGCAGAACGTAGATACGCAGTATTTT
>TRBJ1-1|TRBV4-1|-|few
CASSQDLGVFTEAFF
TGCGCCAGCAGCCAAGATTTGGGCGTATTCACTGAAGCTTTCTTT
>TRBJ2-1|TRBV28|TRBD2|-
CASYGLAGGSNEQFF
TGTGCCAGCTATGGACTAGCGGGAGGATCCAATGAGCAGTTCTTC
>TRBJ2-3|TRBV7-3|-|many
CASSLTGVTDTQYF
TGTGCCAGCAGCTTAACCGGGGTCACAGATACGCAGTATTTT
>TRBJ1-5|TRBV28|TRBD1|-
CASSLAPLRQGIQPQHF
TGTGCCAGCAGTTTAGCCCCCCTGAGACAGGGTATACAGCCCCAGCATTTT
>TRBJ1-1|TRBV11-3|TRBD1|-
CASRKDRGVDTEAFF
TGTGCCAGCAGAAAAGACAGGGGAGTGGACACTGAAGCTTTCTTT
>TRBJ2-7|TRBV29-1|TRBD1|-
CSVLGQTPEQYF
TGCAGCGTTCTGGGACAGACCCCCGAGCAGTACTTC
>TRBJ1-3|TRBV10-3|-|-
CAAMEVTTGNTIYF
TGTGCCGCCATGGAGGTTACTACTGGAAACACCATATATTTT
>TRBJ2-5|TRBV4-3|-|few
CASSQELGNQETQYF
TGCGCCAGCAGCCAAGAATTGGGGAACCAAGAGACCCAGTACTTC
>TRBJ2-4|TRBV6-2/TRBV6-3|TRBD2|-
CASSQLAGVSIQYF
TGTGCCAGCAGTCAACTAGCGGGAGTGAGCATTCAGTACTTC
>TRBJ2-1|TRBV20-1|-|-
CSARVLAGAGEQFF
TGCAGTGCTAGAGTCTTGGCAGGGGCAGGGGAGCAGTTCTTC
>TRBJ2-2|TRBV2|-|-
CASKDGTGNTGELFF
TGTGCCAGCAAGGATGGTACAGGGAACACCGGGGAGCTGTTTTTT
>TRBJ1-2|TRBV29-1|TRBD1|-
CSATGQGVGGYTF
TGCAGCGCTACCGGACAGGGGGTTGGCGGCTACACCTTC
>TRBJ1-4|TRBV5-1|-|-
CASSLDPTGRGAQSSGEKLFF
TGCGCCAGCAGCTTGGATCCAACAGGGAGAGGAGCACAGTCAAGCGGTGAAAAACTGTTTTTT
>TRBJ1-1|TRBV12-5|TRBD1|-
CASGPRGATEAFF
TGTGCTAGTGGCCCCAGGGGGGCTACTGAAGCTTTCTTT
>TRBJ2-3|TRBV12-3/TRBV12-4|TRBD1|once
CASSLGQGVTDTQYF
TGTGCCAGCAGTCTCGGGCAGGGGGTTACAGATACGCAGTATTTT
>TRBJ2-1|TRBV19|-|-
CASTPLGEGVNEQFF
TGTGCCAGTACCCCCCTGGGGGAAGGGGTCAATGAGCAGTTCTTC
>TRBJ2-1|TRBV6-1|-|few
CASSYPAESSYNEQFF
TGTGCCAGCAGTTATCCAGCGGAAAGCTCCTACAATGAGCAGTTCTTC
>TRBJ2-7|TRBV5-8|-|-
CASSSRAIEARFYEQYF
TGTGCCAGCAGCTCCAGGGCCATAGAAGCCCGCTTCTACGAGCAGTACTTC
>TRBJ2-1|TRBV6-2/TRBV6-3|-|-
CASSYFPPSAPHEQFF
TGTGCCAGCAGTTACTTTCCCCCCTCTGCTCCGCATGAGCAGTTCTTC
>TRBJ1-1|TRBV6-2/TRBV6-3|TRBD1|few
CASRPYPGGPGNTEAFF
TGTGCCAGCAGACCTTATCCAGGGGGCCCAGGGAACACTGAAGCTTTCTTT
>TRBJ2-1|TRBV27|-|-
CASSSRGGWGYNEQFF
TGTGCCAGCAGCTCCCGTGGGGGCTGGGGATACAATGAGCAGTTCTTC
>TRBJ2-3|TRBV27|-|-
CASPPGTPPGADTQYF
TGTGCCAGCCCCCCCGGAACTCCCCCGGGGGCAGATACGCAGTATTTT
>TRBJ2-1|TRBV6-1|TRBD2|few
CASRSWTGLGMSEQFF
TGTGCCAGCAGGTCCTGGACGGGACTAGGTATGAGTGAGCAGTTCTTC
>TRBJ2-5|TRBV18|TRBD1|-
CASSPGQGSQETQYF
TGTGCCAGCTCACCGGGACAGGGGAGTCAAGAGACCCAGTACTTC
>TRBJ1-2|TRBV7-2|-|few
CASSFGLGYGYTF
TGTGCCAGCAGCTTTGGGTTGGGGTATGGCTACACCTTC
>TRBJ2-5|TRBV11-2|TRBD2|-
CASSTSGVGETQYF
TGTGCCAGCAGCACTAGCGGGGTAGGGGAGACCCAGTACTTC
>TRBJ2-1|TRBV19|TRBD2|once
CASSKGGLGSSYNEQFF
TGTGCCAGTAGTAAGGGAGGGCTTGGGAGCTCCTACAATGAGCAGTTCTTC